This T cell receptor (beta chain) came from a study of blood T cell repertoires in COVID-19. CDR3 length: 14 amino acids. The ends were cut back, 3 bases at V and 5 bases at J, with 13 bases in the middle. Germline V gives CDR1 MDHEN, CDR2 SYDVKM. Clones were read by immunoSEQ multiplex PCR, and TCRdb kept only the in-frame ones, dropping some. Counted here are 300,000 to 350,000 clones, about 87% occurring once; the ten biggest clones make up about 5%. The sample consisted of PBMCs or T cells enriched from blood (not recorded which). This receptor was taken from a man aged 30-40 years who had recovered from COVID-19. This sequence joins TRBV28 and TRBJ2-5, with D perhaps TRBD2 (5 bases). The DNA for the CDR3 is TGTGCCAGCAGTTTCCGGGCCGGGGTGGAGACCCAGTACTTC. This sequence encodes CASSFRAGVETQYF.